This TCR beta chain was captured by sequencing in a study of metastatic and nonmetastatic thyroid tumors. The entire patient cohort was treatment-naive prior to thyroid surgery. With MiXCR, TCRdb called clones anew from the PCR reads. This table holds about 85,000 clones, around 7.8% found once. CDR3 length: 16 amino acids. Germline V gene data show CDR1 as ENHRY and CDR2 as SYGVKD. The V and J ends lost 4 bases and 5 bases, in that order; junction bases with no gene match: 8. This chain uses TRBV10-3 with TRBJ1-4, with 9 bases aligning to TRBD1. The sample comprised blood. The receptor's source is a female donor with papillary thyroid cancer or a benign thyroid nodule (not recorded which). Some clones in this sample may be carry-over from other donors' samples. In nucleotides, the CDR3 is TGTGCCATCAGTGGGTCCCGGGGACAGGGCAATGAAAAACTGTTTTTT. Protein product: CAISGSRGQGNEKLFF.